This entry features one T cell receptor beta chain sequence. The antigen is not known. This entry belongs to a study of T cell responses to AZD1222 COVID-19 vaccine. General observations from the study: Clonal diversity was possibly underestimated, and white British individuals and females predominated among donors. Repertoires in all cases were sampled only once the peak T cell response had passed. Spike-wide coverage was observed for vaccine-associated CD4 TCRs, with dominant responses at 160-218 and 743-854.

Second-dose intervals of approximately 4 or approximately 12 weeks were pooled. Measured with immunoSEQ multiplex PCR; TCRdb has only the in-frame clones, and not every one. This table holds roughly 60,000 clones, 65% to 80% found once. The CDR3 extends over 16 amino acids. Germline V CDR1 and CDR2: KGHSH, LQKENI. Trimming pared 0 bases from V and 6 bases from J, leaving 14 bases between. The sequenced sample was peripheral blood, obtained 28 days after the second AZD1222 dose. The clonotype originates from an adult who received the AZD1222 COVID-19 vaccine. The rearrangement uses TRBV18 and TRBJ2-2; TRBD1 is a possible D gene (6 bases). The DNA for the CDR3 is TGTGCCAGCTCACCACCGTCGGAAGGGGGTTCCGGGGAGCTGTTTTTT. This sequence encodes CASSPPSEGGSGELFF.